The rows below give T cell receptor beta chains drawn from one sample of a study of OX40 agonist ivuxolimab in advanced cancers. Using immunoSEQ multiplex PCR, the repertoire was profiled, and TCRdb retains in-frame clones only, with some absent. The table includes over 30,000 clones, 80% to 85% detected once. Here the sequenced sample was CD4+ or CD8+ T cells sorted from blood, taken in a trial of the OX40 agonist ivuxolimab. All receptors derive from an adult with an advanced solid tumor such as melanoma, head and neck, liver or kidney cancer. Each CDR3 is given with its conserved first and last residue. D genes are given only for firm matches. Size is stated for part of the rows, as once, few or many counts, or as a class when the clone is expanded.

TRBJ2-3	TRBV12-5	22	-	-	TGTGCTAGTGGTTTGGTGCCCTCCGGCTTGATTGCACATAGGGGAAGGGTGAATACGCAGTATTTT	CASGLVPSGLIAHRGRVNTQYF
TRBJ2-1	TRBV14	13	-	once	TGTGCCAGCAGCCGAGGGGAGAGCTCCCTGAAGCTCTTC	CASSRGESSLKLF
TRBJ2-7	TRBV5-1	14	-	-	TGCGCCAGCAGCTTGGCGAGGCAGGGCTACGAGCAGTACTTC	CASSLARQGYEQYF
TRBJ2-7	TRBV15	15	TRBD2	-	TGTGCCACCAGCAGAGACGATAGCGGGACGTACGAGCAGTACTTC	CATSRDDSGTYEQYF
TRBJ1-1	TRBV5-1	14	-	-	TGCGCCAGCAGCCTCGGGACGTCGAACACTGAAGCTTTCTTT	CASSLGTSNTEAFF
TRBJ1-2	TRBV29-1	14	-	-	TGCAGCGTAGGAAGCTACCCGCCCAACTATGGCTACACCTTC	CSVGSYPPNYGYTF
TRBJ2-7	TRBV30	14	-	-	TGTGCCTGGAAAGGGGCCCCCGGGTCCTACGAGCAGTACTTC	CAWKGAPGSYEQYF
TRBJ2-5	TRBV5-4	13	-	-	TGTGCCAGCAGCTTGGGGCAGGCAGAGACCCAGTACTTC	CASSLGQAETQYF
TRBJ1-2	TRBV28	14	-	once	TGTGCCAGCAGTCAATCCGGGAGGGTGTTTGGCTACACCTTC	CASSQSGRVFGYTF
TRBJ1-3	TRBV5-1	15	-	-	TGCGCCAGCAGCTTGGGGCCGAGCTCTGGAAACACCATATATTTT	CASSLGPSSGNTIYF
TRBJ2-5	TRBV5-1	15	-	-	TGCGCCAGCACCCGAGATGGACAGCAACAAGAGACCCAGTACTTC	CASTRDGQQQETQYF
TRBJ2-2	TRBV6-1	15	-	-	TGTGCCAGCAGTGAAAGCGCAGGGTATTCCGGGGAGCTGTTTTTT	CASSESAGYSGELFF
TRBJ1-6	TRBV30	13	-	-	TGTGGCTGGAGTGAGCAGTTCAATTCACCCCTCCACTTT	CGWSEQFNSPLHF
TRBJ1-1	TRBV30	14	-	-	TGTGCCTGGAGTGTACCCAATCGAATCACTGAAGCTTTCTTT	CAWSVPNRITEAFF
TRBJ1-5	TRBV16	15	-	-	TGTGCCAGCAGCCAATTAATGGATAGTAATCAGCCCCAGCATTTT	CASSQLMDSNQPQHF
TRBJ2-2	TRBV5-1	15	TRBD2	-	TGCGCCAGCAGCGGGACTAGCGGTCTCACCGGGGAGCTGTTTTTT	CASSGTSGLTGELFF
TRBJ1-1	TRBV6-6	12	-	-	TGTGCCAGCATCGCAGGGAACACTGAAGCTTTCTTT	CASIAGNTEAFF
TRBJ2-2	TRBV30	12	-	few	TGTGCCTGGAGTCAAGTTGGCGGGGAGCTGTTTTTT	CAWSQVGGELFF
TRBJ2-3	TRBV5-6	16	-	-	TGTGCCAGCAGCTTGGAATATGATTACTTCACAGATACGCAGTATTTT	CASSLEYDYFTDTQYF
TRBJ1-1	TRBV19	14	-	-	TGTGCCAGTAGTATTGGAGGGGTTGGCAGGGAAGCTTTCTTT	CASSIGGVGREAFF
TRBJ2-1	TRBV10-3	12	-	-	TGTACCATCAGTGAGAGGGGGTTTGAGCAGTTCTTC	CTISERGFEQFF
TRBJ1-1	TRBV18	16	TRBD1	-	TGTGCCAGCTCACCACGGCAGGGGGCCGGCAACACTGAAGCTTTCTTT	CASSPRQGAGNTEAFF
TRBJ2-7	TRBV6-1	15	-	-	TGTGCCAGCAACCCGGCACTCGGGACGTCCTACGAGCAGTACTTC	CASNPALGTSYEQYF
TRBJ2-3	TRBV27	16	TRBD2	-	TGTGCCAGCAGTTTTAGAGCGGGGGGGTATTCAGATACGCAGTATTTT	CASSFRAGGYSDTQYF
TRBJ1-1	TRBV7-2	14	-	-	TGTGCCAGCAGAGTTCGTCTCCCTGATACTGAAGCTTTCTTT	CASRVRLPDTEAFF
TRBJ1-2	TRBV7-9	13	TRBD1	-	TGTGCCAGCAGCCGAGAGGGGGCTTATGGCTACACCTTC	CASSREGAYGYTF
TRBJ2-3	TRBV5-4	16	TRBD2	-	TGTGCCAGCAGCTTAAGACTAGCGGGGGAGGGAGATACGCAGTATTTT	CASSLRLAGEGDTQYF
TRBJ1-5	TRBV19	14	-	-	TGTGCCAGTAGTATCCTAGGGGTTAGCCAGCCCCAGCATTTT	CASSILGVSQPQHF
TRBJ2-7	TRBV5-1	17	-	-	TGCGCCAGCAGCGTTGGTCGGGGGCAGGGGGGTATTTACGAGCAGTACTTC	CASSVGRGQGGIYEQYF
TRBJ1-1	TRBV30	11	-	-	TGTGCCTGGAGTGCCCGGGGTGAAGCTTTCTTT	CAWSARGEAFF
TRBJ1-4	TRBV19	14	-	-	TGTGCCAGTAGTACGACGGAGTTTAATGAAAAACTGTTTTTT	CASSTTEFNEKLFF
TRBJ2-7	TRBV19	15	TRBD1	-	TGTGCCAGTAGTAAACCGGGACAGGGGCTGGGAGAGCAGTACTTC	CASSKPGQGLGEQYF
TRBJ1-6	TRBV6-6	14	-	-	TGTGCCAGCGCTGGGGGCCTACAGAATTCACCCCTCCACTTT	CASAGGLQNSPLHF
TRBJ2-5	TRBV5-1	15	TRBD2	-	TGCGCCTCAACCGGGGGGGCAGGGCCCCAAGAGACCCAGTACTTC	CASTGGAGPQETQYF
TRBJ1-1	TRBV27	12	-	-	TGTGCCAGCAGGGATATCTTTAAGGAAGCTTTCTTT	CASRDIFKEAFF
TRBJ1-5	TRBV19	12	-	-	TGTGCCAGTAGTACCTTAGTTCAGCCCCAGCATTTT	CASSTLVQPQHF
TRBJ1-2	TRBV6-5	12	-	-	TGTGCCAGCAGTTCTGTGGGGTATGGCTACACCTTC	CASSSVGYGYTF
TRBJ2-7	TRBV10-3	16	-	-	TGTGCCATCAGTGAGAACCTGGGGGGAGCAGACTACGAGCAGTACTTC	CAISENLGGADYEQYF
TRBJ2-3	TRBV7-3	16	TRBD2	-	TGTGCCAGCAGCCCTGGGACTAGCGGGTTCACAGATATGCAGTATTTT	CASSPGTSGFTDMQYF
TRBJ2-1	TRBV27	16	-	once	TGTGCCAGCAGTTTACGGCGGGATACCCCCTACAATGAGCAGTTCTTC	CASSLRRDTPYNEQFF
TRBJ2-1	TRBV29-1	15	TRBD2	-	TGCAGCGTCTTGGGGGGAGCGGGAGGAGGCAATGAGCAGTTCTTC	CSVLGGAGGGNEQFF
TRBJ2-2	TRBV30	19	TRBD1	few	TGTGCCTGGAGCCCAACGCCCGGGCGAGGGGGCAAGAACACCGGGGAGCTGTTTTTT	CAWSPTPGRGGKNTGELFF
TRBJ2-4	TRBV7-9	18	-	-	TGTGCCAGCAGCTTCGTCTTGTTGACAGCGGGAGCCAAAAACATTCAGTACTTC	CASSFVLLTAGAKNIQYF
TRBJ1-1	TRBV6-1	12	-	-	TGTGCCAGCAGCTGGGACACAACTGAAGCTTTCTTT	CASSWDTTEAFF
TRBJ2-7	TRBV7-2	16	TRBD2	-	TGTGCCAGCAGCACGGTCGGGACTAGCGGGGCCTACGAGCAGTACTTC	CASSTVGTSGAYEQYF
TRBJ1-4	TRBV5-6	17	-	-	TGTGCCAGCAGCTTGGGGCAGGGGCATCCCACTAATGAAAAACTGTTTTTT	CASSLGQGHPTNEKLFF
TRBJ2-2	TRBV6-4	19	TRBD1	-	TGTGCCAGCAGCGCCGGGACAGGGTCGAACATCCGAAACACCGGGGAGCTGTTTTTT	CASSAGTGSNIRNTGELFF
TRBJ2-3	TRBV9	15	TRBD1	-	TGTGCCAGCAGCCGGGGGGACAGGGCGGCAGATACGCAGTATTTT	CASSRGDRAADTQYF
TRBJ2-5	TRBV10-3	12	-	-	TGTGCCATCAGTGACTACCAAGAGACCCAGTACTTC	CAISDYQETQYF
TRBJ2-7	TRBV11-1	11	-	-	TGTGCCAGCAGCTTAGATGGCGAGCAGTACTTC	CASSLDGEQYF
TRBJ1-3	TRBV5-1	15	-	-	TGCGCCAGCAGCTTGGATTGGCAATCTGGAAACACCATATATTTT	CASSLDWQSGNTIYF
TRBJ1-5	TRBV30	17	TRBD1	-	TGTGCCTGGAGTGTTCTGGAGGGACAGGGGTTGCTTCAGCCCCAGCATTTT	CAWSVLEGQGLLQPQHF
TRBJ2-1	TRBV11-2	14	-	-	TGTGCCAGCAGCTTCTCTCTGGGAAGTAATGAGCAGTTCTTC	CASSFSLGSNEQFF
TRBJ2-3	TRBV5-4	15	-	-	TGTGCCAGCAGCTTGCGCGGCAGCAGCACAGATACGCAGTATTTT	CASSLRGSSTDTQYF